Sequencing of this TCR beta chain was carried out in a study of tumor and adjacent non-tumor tissue in lung cancer. Study at large: Each sample yielded roughly 4 million productive TCRbeta reads on average. Study-wide findings and caveats: Tumor repertoires had a smaller top 100 clone share than normal lung. Higher tumor TCR diversity was associated with shorter survival.

The library came from three nested PCR rounds adapted from ARM-PCR protocols. From the multiplex PCR reads, TCRdb called clonotypes with MiXCR, one entry per CDR3 protein. This sample carries more than 85,000 distinct CDR3 sequences, 60% to 70% of them seen once, and the ten largest clones take over 15%. RNA was extracted from bulk tissue without any cell sorting. More than 3 cm separated this lung sample from the edge of the tumor. Newly diagnosed lung cancer patients had thoracic surgery in China, August–November 2014, without prior chemotherapy. In this sample, this clonotype turned up a few times. The antigen is not known. This could be a read error, since a much larger clone is one nucleotide away. Per the germline V gene, CDR1 is MNHNY and CDR2 is SVGAGI (reference sequence). The CDR3 is 18 amino acids.

The sequencing input was distant non-tumor lung tissue. This receptor was identified in a man between 60 and 70 years old with non-small cell lung cancer. This chain uses TRBV6-6 with TRBJ1-3; D is perhaps TRBD1 (6 bases). The CDR3 sequence is CASSYSIVTGSSGNTMYF. Written as DNA, the CDR3 is TGTGCCAGCAGTTACTCGATTGTGACAGGCAGCTCTGGAAACACCATGTATTTT.